This T cell receptor (beta chain) was recorded in a study of blood T cells in healthy people across ages. The CDR3 consists of 15 residues. CDR1 and CDR2 from the germline V gene are SNHLY and FYNNEI. The V segment lost 5 bases and the J segment 5 bases; nucleotides outside the gene matches: 10. The second PCR ran 7 to 11 cycles with a sample-barcoded 5' primer and J-beta primers. A single record per CDR3 protein comes from TCRdb applying MiXCR to the 5' RACE reads. The table records roughly 700,000 distinct CDR3 sequences, 20% to 25% of them present only once. Extractions gave at least 5 micrograms of total RNA per sample. A further study also used this sample, focusing on T cells of mothers and their children.

The V call is TRBV2, the J call TRBJ2-5; 8 bases align to TRBD2. The receptor was derived from a boy between 10 and 17 years old in good health. The sequenced sample was blood. DNA of the CDR3: TGTGCCAGCAGTTCCGGGACTAGGGGAACGGAGACCCAGTACTTC. It specifies CASSSGTRGTETQYF.